The source of this T cell receptor (beta chain) is a study of cytomegalovirus exposure and HLA in healthy donors. Study findings and constraints: CMV antigen specificity was confirmed in vitro for a few CMV-associated chains. It was likely that a cluster of highly shared sequence variants was a sequencing artifact.

Vbeta (60) and Jbeta (13) primers were used in the PCR. The protocol was immunoSEQ multiplex PCR, while the TCRdb copy is restricted to in-frame clones and leaves out a portion. Of approximately 170,000 clones in the sample, roughly 75% were seen once. Trimming removed 3 bases from V and 6 bases from J, with 10 bases in between. Germline V gives CDR1 SGHNT, CDR2 YYREEE (reference sequence). The CDR3 length is 13 residues. As regards this clone: What it recognizes is unknown.

The chain carries TRBV5-4 and TRBJ2-1; D might be TRBD2 (6 bases). Sequencing was carried out using PBMCs. This receptor was taken from a man aged 25 to 40 in good health and CMV-seropositive. The CDR3 DNA follows: TGTGCCAGCAGCTGGCGGGATGTCAATGAGCAGTTCTTC. It specifies CASSWRDVNEQFF.